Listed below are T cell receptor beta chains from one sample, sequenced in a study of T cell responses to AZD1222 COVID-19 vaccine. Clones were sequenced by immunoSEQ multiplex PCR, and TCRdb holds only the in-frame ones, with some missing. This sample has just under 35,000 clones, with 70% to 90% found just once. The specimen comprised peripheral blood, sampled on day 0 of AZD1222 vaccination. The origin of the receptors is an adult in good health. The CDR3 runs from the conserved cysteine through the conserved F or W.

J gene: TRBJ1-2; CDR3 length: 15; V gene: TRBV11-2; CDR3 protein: CASSLLAGVNYGYTF
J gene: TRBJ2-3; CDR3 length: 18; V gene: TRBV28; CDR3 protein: CASTISGVGTEVPDTQYF
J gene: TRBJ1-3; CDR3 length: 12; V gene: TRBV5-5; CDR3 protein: CASSLGVNTIYF
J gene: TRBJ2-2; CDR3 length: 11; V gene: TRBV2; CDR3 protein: CASSLLGELFF
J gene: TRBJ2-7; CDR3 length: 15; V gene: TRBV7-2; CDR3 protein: CASSPQGQPPYEQYF
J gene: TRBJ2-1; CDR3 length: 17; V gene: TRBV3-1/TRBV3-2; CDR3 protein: CASSQEVAGVPLTEQFF
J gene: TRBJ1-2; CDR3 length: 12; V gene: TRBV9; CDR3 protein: CASSETGYGYTF
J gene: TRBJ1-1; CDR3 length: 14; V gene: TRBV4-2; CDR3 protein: CASSQDGTHTEAFF
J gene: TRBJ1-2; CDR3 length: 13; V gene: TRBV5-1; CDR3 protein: CASSLLQGGGYTF
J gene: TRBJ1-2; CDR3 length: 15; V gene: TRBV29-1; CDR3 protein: CSVVSGTGGTYGYTF
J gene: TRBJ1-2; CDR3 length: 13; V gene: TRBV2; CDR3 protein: CASSEGSRNGYTF
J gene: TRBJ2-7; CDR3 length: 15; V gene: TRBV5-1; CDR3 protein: CASSLASGHQYEQYF
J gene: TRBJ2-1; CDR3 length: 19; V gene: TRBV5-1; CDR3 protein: CASSQSGLAGTLSYNEQFF
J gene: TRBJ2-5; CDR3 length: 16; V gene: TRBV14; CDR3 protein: CASSHGAGTSGGIKYF
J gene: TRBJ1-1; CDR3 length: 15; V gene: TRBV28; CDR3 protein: CASSLRIYPISEAFF
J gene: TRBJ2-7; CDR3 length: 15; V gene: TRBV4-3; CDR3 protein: CASSQVETSGYEQYF